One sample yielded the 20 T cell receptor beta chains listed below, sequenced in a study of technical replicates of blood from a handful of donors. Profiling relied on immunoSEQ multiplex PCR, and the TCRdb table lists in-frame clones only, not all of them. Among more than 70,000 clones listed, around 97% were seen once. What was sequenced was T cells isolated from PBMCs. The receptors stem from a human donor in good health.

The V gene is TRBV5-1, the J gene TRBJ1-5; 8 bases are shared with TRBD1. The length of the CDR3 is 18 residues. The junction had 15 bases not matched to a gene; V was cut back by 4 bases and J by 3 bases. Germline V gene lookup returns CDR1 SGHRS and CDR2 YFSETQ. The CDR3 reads CASSIKTPDRVDNQPQHF. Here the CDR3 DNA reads TGCGCCAGCAGCATCAAAACCCCGGACAGGGTAGACAATCAGCCCCAGCATTTT. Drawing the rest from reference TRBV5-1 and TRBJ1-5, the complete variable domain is KAGVTQTPRYLIKTRGQQVTLSCSPISGHRSVSWYQQTPGQGLQFLFEYFSETQRNKGNFPGRFSGRQFSNSRSEMNVSTLELGDSALYLCASSIKTPDRVDNQPQHFGDGTRLSIL.

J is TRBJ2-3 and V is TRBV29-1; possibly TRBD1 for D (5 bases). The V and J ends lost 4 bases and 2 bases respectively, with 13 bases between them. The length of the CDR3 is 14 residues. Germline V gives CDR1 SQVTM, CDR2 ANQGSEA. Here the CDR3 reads CSVAIGATTDTQYF. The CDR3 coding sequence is TGCAGCGTTGCTATAGGGGCGACCACAGATACGCAGTATTTT.

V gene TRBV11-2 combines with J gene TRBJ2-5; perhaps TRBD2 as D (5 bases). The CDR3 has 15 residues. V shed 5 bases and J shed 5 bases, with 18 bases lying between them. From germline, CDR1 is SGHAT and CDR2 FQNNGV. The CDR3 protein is CASSQSSGIRETQYF. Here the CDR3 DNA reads TGTGCCAGCAGCCAGAGTTCGGGGATTAGGGAGACCCAGTACTTC.

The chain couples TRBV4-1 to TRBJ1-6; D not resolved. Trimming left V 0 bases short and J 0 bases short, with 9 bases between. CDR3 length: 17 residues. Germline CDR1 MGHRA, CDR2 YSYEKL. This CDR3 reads CASSQDATYSYNSPLHF. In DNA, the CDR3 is TGCGCCAGCAGCCAAGATGCCACTTACTCCTATAATTCACCCCTCCACTTT.

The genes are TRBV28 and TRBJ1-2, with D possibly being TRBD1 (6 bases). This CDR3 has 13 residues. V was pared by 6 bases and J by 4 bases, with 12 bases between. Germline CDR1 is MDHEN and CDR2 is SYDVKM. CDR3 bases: TGTGCCAGCAGCCCCGGACAGCTCTATGGCTACACCTTC. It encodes CASSPGQLYGYTF.

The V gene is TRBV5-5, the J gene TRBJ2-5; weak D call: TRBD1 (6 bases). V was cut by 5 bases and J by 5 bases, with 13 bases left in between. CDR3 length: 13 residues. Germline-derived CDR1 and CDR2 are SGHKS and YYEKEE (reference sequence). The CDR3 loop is CASRPGDTETQYF. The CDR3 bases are TGTGCCAGCAGACCAGGGGATACGGAGACCCAGTACTTC.

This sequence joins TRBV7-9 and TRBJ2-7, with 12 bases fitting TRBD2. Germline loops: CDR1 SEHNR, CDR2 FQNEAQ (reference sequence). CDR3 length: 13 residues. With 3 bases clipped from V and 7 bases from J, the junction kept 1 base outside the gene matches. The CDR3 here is CASSFGLAGEQYF. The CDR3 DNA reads TGTGCCAGCAGCTTCGGACTAGCGGGGGAGCAGTACTTC. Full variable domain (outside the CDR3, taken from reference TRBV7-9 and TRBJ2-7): DTGVSQNPRHKITKRGQNVTFRCDPISEHNRLYWYRQTLGQGPEFLTYFQNEAQLEKSRLLSDRFSAERPKGSFSTLEIQRTEQGDSAMYLCASSFGLAGEQYFGPGTRLTVT.

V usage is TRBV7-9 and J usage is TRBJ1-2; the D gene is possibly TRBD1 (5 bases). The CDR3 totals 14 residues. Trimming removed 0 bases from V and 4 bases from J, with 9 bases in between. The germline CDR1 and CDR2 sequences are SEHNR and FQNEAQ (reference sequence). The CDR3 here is CASSLAQGPYGYTF. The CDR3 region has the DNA TGTGCCAGCAGCTTAGCCCAGGGCCCCTATGGCTACACCTTC. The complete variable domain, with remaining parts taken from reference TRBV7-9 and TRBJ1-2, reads DTGVSQNPRHKITKRGQNVTFRCDPISEHNRLYWYRQTLGQGPEFLTYFQNEAQLEKSRLLSDRFSAERPKGSFSTLEIQRTEQGDSAMYLCASSLAQGPYGYTFGSGTRLTVV.

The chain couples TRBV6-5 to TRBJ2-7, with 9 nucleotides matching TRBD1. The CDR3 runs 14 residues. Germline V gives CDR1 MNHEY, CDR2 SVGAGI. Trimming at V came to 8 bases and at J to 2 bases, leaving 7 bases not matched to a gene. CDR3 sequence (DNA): TGTGCCAGCGGTTTCGGACAGGGGCCCTACGAGCAGTACTTC. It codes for CASGFGQGPYEQYF.

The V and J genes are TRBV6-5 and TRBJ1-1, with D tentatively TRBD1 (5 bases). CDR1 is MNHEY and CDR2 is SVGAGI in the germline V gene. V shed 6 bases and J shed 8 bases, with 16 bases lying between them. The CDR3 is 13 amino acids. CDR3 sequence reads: CASRDIGSVEAFF. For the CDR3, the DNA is TGTGCCAGCAGGGACATCGGGAGCGTAGAAGCTTTCTTT.

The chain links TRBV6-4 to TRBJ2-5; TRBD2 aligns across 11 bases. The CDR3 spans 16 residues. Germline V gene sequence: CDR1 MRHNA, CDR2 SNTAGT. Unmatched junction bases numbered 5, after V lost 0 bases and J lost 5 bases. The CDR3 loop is CASSDSSGGAQETQYF. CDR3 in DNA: TGTGCCAGCAGTGACTCTAGCGGGGGGGCCCAGGAGACCCAGTACTTC.

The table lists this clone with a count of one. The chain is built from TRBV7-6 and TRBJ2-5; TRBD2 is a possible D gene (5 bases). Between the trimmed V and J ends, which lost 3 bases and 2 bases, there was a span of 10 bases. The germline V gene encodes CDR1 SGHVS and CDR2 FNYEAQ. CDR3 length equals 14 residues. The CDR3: CASSFQSGQETQYF. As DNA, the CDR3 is TGTGCCAGCAGCTTCCAATCGGGGCAAGAGACCCAGTACTTC.

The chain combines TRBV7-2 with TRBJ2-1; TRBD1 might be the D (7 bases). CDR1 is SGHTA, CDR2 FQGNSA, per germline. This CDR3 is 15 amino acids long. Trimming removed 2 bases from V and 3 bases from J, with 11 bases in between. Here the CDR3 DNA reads TGTGCCAGCAGCTTACCAGGGGGGCGCTACAATGAGCAGTTCTTC. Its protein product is CASSLPGGRYNEQFF. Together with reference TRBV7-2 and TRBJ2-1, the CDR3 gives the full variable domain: GAGVSQSPSNKVTEKGKDVELRCDPISGHTALYWYRQSLGQGLEFLIYFQGNSAPDKSGLPSDRFSAERTGGSVSTLTIQRTQQEDSAVYLCASSLPGGRYNEQFFGPGTRLTVL.

CDR3 nucleotides: TGTGCCAGCAGCACCTCACAGGGGAAAGATGGCTACACCTTC. Amino acids: CASSTSQGKDGYTF. The rearrangement uses TRBV5-4 and TRBJ1-2, with 7 nucleotides matching TRBD1. Germline CDR1 reads SGHNT; CDR2 reads YYREEE (reference sequence). The CDR3 has 14 amino acids. J was trimmed by 6 bases and V by 4 bases; bases with no gene match: 9.

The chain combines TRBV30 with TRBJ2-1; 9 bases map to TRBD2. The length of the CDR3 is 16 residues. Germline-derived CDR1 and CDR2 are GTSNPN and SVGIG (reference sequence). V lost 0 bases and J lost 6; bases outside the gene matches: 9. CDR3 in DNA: TGTGCCTGGAGTGTACCTTTCCAGCGGGGGGTCAATGAGCAGTTCTTC. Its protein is CAWSVPFQRGVNEQFF.

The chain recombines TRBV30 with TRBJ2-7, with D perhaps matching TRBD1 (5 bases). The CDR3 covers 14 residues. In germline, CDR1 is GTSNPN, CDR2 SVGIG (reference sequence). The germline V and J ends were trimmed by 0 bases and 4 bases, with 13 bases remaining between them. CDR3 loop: CAWSVQAIIYEQYF. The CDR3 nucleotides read TGTGCCTGGAGTGTACAGGCGATAATATACGAGCAGTACTTC.

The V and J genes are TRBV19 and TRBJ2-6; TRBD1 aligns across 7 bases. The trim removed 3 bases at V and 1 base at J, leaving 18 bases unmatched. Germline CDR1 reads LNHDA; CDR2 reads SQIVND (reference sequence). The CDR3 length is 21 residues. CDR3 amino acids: CASSMWGTVGGPTSGANVLTF. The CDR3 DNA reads TGTGCCAGTAGTATGTGGGGTACCGTAGGGGGCCCCACGTCTGGGGCCAACGTCCTGACTTTC.

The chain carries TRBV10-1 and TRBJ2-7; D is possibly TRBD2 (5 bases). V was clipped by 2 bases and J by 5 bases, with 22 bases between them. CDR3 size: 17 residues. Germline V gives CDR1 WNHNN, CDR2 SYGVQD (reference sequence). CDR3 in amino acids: CASSEERTSGRRDEQYF. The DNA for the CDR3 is TGCGCCAGCAGTGAGGAGCGGACGAGCGGACGAAGGGACGAGCAGTACTTC.

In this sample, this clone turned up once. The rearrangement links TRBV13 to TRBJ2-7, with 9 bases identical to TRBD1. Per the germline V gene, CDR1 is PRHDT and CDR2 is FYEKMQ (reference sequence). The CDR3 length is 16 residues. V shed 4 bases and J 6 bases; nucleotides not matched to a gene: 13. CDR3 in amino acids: CASSSTGGWSSSEQYF. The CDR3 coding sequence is TGTGCCAGCAGCTCAACAGGGGGCTGGTCAAGTAGCGAGCAGTACTTC. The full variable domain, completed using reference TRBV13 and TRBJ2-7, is AAGVIQSPRHLIKEKRETATLKCYPIPRHDTVYWYQQGPGQDPQFLISFYEKMQSDKGSIPDRFSAQQFSDYHSELNMSSLELGDSALYFCASSSTGGWSSSEQYFGPGTRLTVT.

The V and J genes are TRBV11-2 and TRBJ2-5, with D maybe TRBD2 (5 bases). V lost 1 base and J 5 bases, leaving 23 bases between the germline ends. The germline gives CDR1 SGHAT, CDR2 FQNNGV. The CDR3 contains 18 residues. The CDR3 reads CASSLVGRGRINGETQYF. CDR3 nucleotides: TGTGCCAGCAGCTTAGTAGGGCGAGGGCGCATAAACGGGGAGACCCAGTACTTC.